This T cell receptor (beta chain) stems from a study of blood T cell repertoires in COVID-19. The wider study: There were acute and convalescent COVID-19 samples, and they came from the United States, Italy and Spain. PBMCs, B-cell-depleted T cells, or T cells were the source of the cDNA or gDNA that made up the material.

Clones were read by immunoSEQ multiplex PCR, and TCRdb kept only the in-frame ones, dropping some. The table lists 250,000 to 350,000 clones, approximately 88% of them singletons. The J segment lost 8 bases and the V segment lost 0 bases, leaving 5 bases of the junction unmatched. There are 15 residues in the CDR3. Germline V gene sequence: CDR1 MNHEY, CDR2 SVGEGT. The sample taken for sequencing was peripheral blood. The source is a man younger than 35 who had recovered from COVID-19. The chain is built from TRBV6-2 or TRBV6-3 and TRBJ1-2; 11 bases fit TRBD1. The CDR3 DNA follows: TGTGCCAGCAGTTACTCGGGACAGGGGGTCTACGGCTACACCTTC. It specifies CASSYSGQGVYGYTF.